The T cell receptor (beta chain) under discussion was sequenced for a study of blood T cell repertoires in COVID-19. In the study overall: Whether acute or convalescent, the COVID-19 samples came from the United States, Italy and Spain. PBMCs, B-cell-depleted T cells, or T cells were the source of the cDNA or gDNA that made up the material.

V gave up 11 bases and J gave up 1 base, with 19 bases separating them. The CDR3 runs to 15 residues. The germline V gene encodes CDR1 SNHLY and CDR2 FYNNEI. In the source study's methods: Reference gene primer amplification gave nucleated cell count estimates. Only in-frame clones appear in the TCRdb table, and some are missing; sequencing was by immunoSEQ multiplex PCR. V and J calls and clone size are given by that table; D and trimming were obtained from the DNA. The profile covers 200,000 to 250,000 clones, with 70% to 90% appearing a single time and less than 15% taken by the ten largest. The TCR comes from a woman aged 18-29 years who had recovered from COVID-19. Input material: peripheral blood. The chain combines TRBV2 with TRBJ2-3; the D is unclear. The CDR3 DNA reads TGTGCCGTCCGAGGAGAGTACGATGGCACAGATACGCAGTATTTT. Encoded protein: CAVRGEYDGTDTQYF. Full variable domain (remainder filled in from reference TRBV2 and TRBJ2-3): EPEVTQTPSHQVTQMGQEVILRCVPISNHLYFYWYRQILGQKVEFLVSFYNNEISEKSEIFDDQFSVERPDGSNFTLKIRSTKLEDSAMYFCAVRGEYDGTDTQYFGPGTRLTVL.